Following are 8 T cell receptor beta chains from one sample sequenced in a study of cytomegalovirus exposure and HLA in healthy donors. PCR involved 60 Vbeta and 13 Jbeta primers. TCRdb's table, derived via immunoSEQ multiplex PCR, lists solely in-frame clones and lacks some. The sample holds around 150,000 clones, approximately 67% seen once. Source material: PBMCs. Receptor source: a woman between 18 and 30 years old in good health and CMV-seropositive.

CDR3 sequence reads: CASGARLATRMGNQPQHF. The CDR3 coding sequence is TGTGCCTCTGGCGCCAGGCTCGCTACCCGAATGGGCAATCAGCCCCAGCATTTT. V and J are TRBV9 and TRBJ1-5; no definite D call. Germline lookup yields CDR1 SGDLS and CDR2 YYNGEE. V gave up 10 bases and J gave up 2 bases, with 28 bases separating them. This CDR3 is built from 18 residues.

This clone appeared a few times. The chain has TRBV10-3 and TRBJ2-2; TRBD1 matches 7 bases. With the DNA end fitting TRBJ1-3 better, the J assignment may be wrong. Germline CDR1 is ENHRY and CDR2 is SYGVKD. There are 16 residues in the CDR3. CDR3 nucleotides: TGTGCCATCAGTGACCCCACAGGGGCGGGAGGAAACACCATATATTTT. It yields the protein CAISDPTGAGGNTIYF.

This clone turned up a few times. The chain is built from TRBV5-4 and TRBJ2-1; D call uncertain. Per the germline V gene, CDR1 is SGHNT and CDR2 is YYREEE (reference sequence). V was shortened by 4 bases and J by 5 bases, with 7 bases between the two germline ends. The CDR3 runs 12 residues. The DNA for the CDR3 is TGTGCCAGCAGCGAGAGAAACAATGAGCAGTTCTTC. Translated: CASSERNNEQFF.

CDR3 sequence: CASSFSHRLRNNEQFF. In nucleotides, the CDR3 is TGCGCCAGCAGCTTTAGCCATAGGTTAAGGAACAATGAGCAGTTCTTC. This chain links TRBV5-1 with TRBJ2-1; D uncertain. Germline-derived CDR1 and CDR2 are SGHRS and YFSETQ. Deletions cut 2 bases from V and 5 bases from J, with 17 bases between. This CDR3 region has 16 residues.

This clone was recorded once. The chain has TRBV5-1 and TRBJ2-1; TRBD2 matches 8 bases. This CDR3 is 18 amino acids long. With V trimmed by 0 bases and J by 1 base, 9 bases remained unmatched. Germline V gene sequence: CDR1 SGHRS, CDR2 YFSETQ. CDR3 region: CASSLGQWSGGSYNEQFF. For the CDR3, the DNA is TGCGCCAGCAGCTTGGGGCAGTGGAGCGGGGGTTCCTACAATGAGCAGTTCTTC.

J is TRBJ2-2 and V is TRBV9; 12 nucleotides line up with TRBD2. The V gene's germline CDR1 is SGDLS and CDR2 YYNGEE. The trim removed 4 bases at V and 5 bases at J, leaving 3 bases unmatched. The CDR3 loop spans 15 amino acids. Here the CDR3 DNA reads TGTGCCAGCAGCCCAACTAGCGGGAGGACCGGGGAGCTGTTTTTT. This gives the protein CASSPTSGRTGELFF. The entire variable domain, with the rest obtained from reference TRBV9 and TRBJ2-2, is as follows: DSGVTQTPKHLITATGQRVTLRCSPRSGDLSVYWYQQSLDQGLQFLIQYYNGEERAKGNILERFSAQQFPDLHSELNLSSLELGDSALYFCASSPTSGRTGELFFGEGSRLTVL.

This rearrangement joins TRBV29-1 to TRBJ2-3, with 12 bases that match TRBD1. The CDR3 has 16 residues. Germline CDR1 and CDR2: SQVTM and ANQGSEA. After removal of 2 bases from V and 5 bases from J, the junction contained 8 bases not matched to a gene. The CDR3 region is CSVEKSGTGGVDTQYF. CDR3 in DNA: TGCAGCGTTGAAAAATCCGGGACAGGGGGCGTAGATACGCAGTATTTT.

The chain recombines TRBV30 with TRBJ1-4; 8 bases map to TRBD1. The length of the CDR3 is 14 residues. Losses at the gene ends were 1 base for V and 7 bases for J; bases not matched to a gene: 5. Germline values: CDR1 GTSNPN, CDR2 SVGIG (reference sequence). CDR3 region: CAWSAGTGREKLFF. DNA for the CDR3: TGTGCCTGGAGTGCCGGGACAGGACGTGAAAAACTGTTTTTT.